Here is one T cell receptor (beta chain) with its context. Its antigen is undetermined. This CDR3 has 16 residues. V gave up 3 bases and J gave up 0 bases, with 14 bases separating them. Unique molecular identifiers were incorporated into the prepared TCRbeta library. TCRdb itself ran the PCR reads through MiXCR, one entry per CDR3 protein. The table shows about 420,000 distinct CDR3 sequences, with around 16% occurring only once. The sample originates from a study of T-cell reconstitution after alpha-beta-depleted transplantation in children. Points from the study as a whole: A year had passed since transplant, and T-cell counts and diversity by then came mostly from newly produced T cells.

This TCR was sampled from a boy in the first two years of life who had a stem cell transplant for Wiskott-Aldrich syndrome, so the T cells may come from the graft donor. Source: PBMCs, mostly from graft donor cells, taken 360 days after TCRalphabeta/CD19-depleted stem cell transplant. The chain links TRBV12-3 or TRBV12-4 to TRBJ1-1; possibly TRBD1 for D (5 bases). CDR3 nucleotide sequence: TGTGCCAGCAGTTTTGGCGTCAGGGCGATGAACACTGAAGCTTTCTTT. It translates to CASSFGVRAMNTEAFF.